What follows describes a single T cell receptor beta chain. The antigen is not known. One to two pinch biopsies were taken from the rectum during colonoscopy. The data are from a study of pediatric ulcerative colitis. The study's findings and limits: Two rectal CDR3 clonotypes occurred in all ulcerative colitis patients.

The assay was immunoSEQ multiplex PCR, and TCRdb's table has in-frame clones only and misses some. The repertoire has about 36,000 clones, about 80% of them found once; the top ten carry roughly 0.7%. The sequenced sample was gut tissue. The TCR was taken from a boy younger than 18 with moderate ulcerative colitis.

The CDR3 DNA reads as TGTGCCAGCAGTGCTTTTGATCAGGGCTCCTACGAGCAGTACTTC. Its protein is CASSAFDQGSYEQYF. This sequence joins TRBV2 and TRBJ2-7, with D perhaps TRBD1 (5 bases). Germline lookup yields CDR1 SNHLY and CDR2 FYNNEI. The CDR3 is 15 residues long. V dropped 4 bases and J dropped 0 bases, with 13 bases sitting between them.